Ten or more counts support the clone carrying this TCR beta chain. Its antigen is undetermined. This CDR3 has 14 residues. V lost 6 bases to trimming and J lost 1 base; unmatched junction nucleotides: 8. The germline V gene has CDR1 SQVTM and CDR2 ANQGSEA. TCRdb independently ran MiXCR on the 5' RACE reads; one entry per CDR3 protein. The profile shows around 67,000 distinct CDR3 sequences, over 9.5% of them singletons. The sample comes from a study of early T cells in non-severe SARS-CoV-2 infection. The wider study: Chains stayed unpaired after sequencing of bulk RNA from unsorted whole blood. Findings of the study overall: Matches to VDJdb favored anti-spike CD8 responses and missed private and CD4 specificities.

The chain has TRBV29-1 and TRBJ1-2; 7 bases line up with TRBD1. The clonotype was recovered from an adult who was a healthcare worker with PCR-confirmed SARS-CoV-2 infection or an uninfected control (not recorded which). The sequenced material came from whole blood. The CDR3 here is CSVGQARNNYGYTF. CDR3 DNA: TGCAGCGTCGGACAGGCCAGGAATAACTATGGCTACACCTTC.